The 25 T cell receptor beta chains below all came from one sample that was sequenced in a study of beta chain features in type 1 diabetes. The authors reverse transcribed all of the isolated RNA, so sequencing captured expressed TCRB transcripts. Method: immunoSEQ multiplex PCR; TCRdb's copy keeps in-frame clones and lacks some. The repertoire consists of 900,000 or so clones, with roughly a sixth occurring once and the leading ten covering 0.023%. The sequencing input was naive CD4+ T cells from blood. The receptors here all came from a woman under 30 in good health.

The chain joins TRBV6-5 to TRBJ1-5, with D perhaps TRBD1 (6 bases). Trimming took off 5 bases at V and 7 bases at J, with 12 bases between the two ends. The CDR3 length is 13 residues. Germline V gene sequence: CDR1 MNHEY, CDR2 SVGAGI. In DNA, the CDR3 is TGTGCCAGCAGTGATCCACAGGGACAGCCCCAGCATTTT. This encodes CASSDPQGQPQHF.

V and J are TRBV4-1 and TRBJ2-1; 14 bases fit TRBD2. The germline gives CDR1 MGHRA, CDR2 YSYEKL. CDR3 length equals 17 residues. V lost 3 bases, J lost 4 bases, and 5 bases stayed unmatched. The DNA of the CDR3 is TGCGCCAGCAGCCAGGGACTAGCGGGAGTGGGGTACAATGAGCAGTTCTTC. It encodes CASSQGLAGVGYNEQFF.

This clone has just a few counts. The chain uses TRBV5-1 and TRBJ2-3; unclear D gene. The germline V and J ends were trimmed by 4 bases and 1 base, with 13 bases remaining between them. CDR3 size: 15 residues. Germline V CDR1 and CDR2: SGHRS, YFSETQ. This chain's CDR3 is CASSGPLRGTDTQYF. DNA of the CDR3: TGCGCCAGCAGCGGACCTCTTCGAGGCACAGATACGCAGTATTTT.

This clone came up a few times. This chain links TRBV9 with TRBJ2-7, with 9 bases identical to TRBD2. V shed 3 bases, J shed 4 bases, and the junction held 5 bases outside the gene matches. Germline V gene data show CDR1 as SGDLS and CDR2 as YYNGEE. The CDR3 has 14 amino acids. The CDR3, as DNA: TGTGCCAGCAGCGGGGGACTAGCACCATACGAGCAGTACTTC. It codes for CASSGGLAPYEQYF.

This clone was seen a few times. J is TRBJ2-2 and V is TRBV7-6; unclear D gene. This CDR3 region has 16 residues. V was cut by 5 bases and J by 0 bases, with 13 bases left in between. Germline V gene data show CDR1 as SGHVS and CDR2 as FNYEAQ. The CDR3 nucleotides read TGTGCCAGCAGCCGCTCGGGCCGCCCGAACACCGGGGAGCTGTTTTTT. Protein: CASSRSGRPNTGELFF.

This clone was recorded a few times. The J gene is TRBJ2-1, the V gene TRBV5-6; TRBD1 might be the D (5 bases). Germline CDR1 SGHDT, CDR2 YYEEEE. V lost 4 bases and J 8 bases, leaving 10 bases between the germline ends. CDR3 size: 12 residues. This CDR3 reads CASSLSQDEQFF. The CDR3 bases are TGTGCCAGCAGCCTCTCACAGGATGAGCAGTTCTTC.

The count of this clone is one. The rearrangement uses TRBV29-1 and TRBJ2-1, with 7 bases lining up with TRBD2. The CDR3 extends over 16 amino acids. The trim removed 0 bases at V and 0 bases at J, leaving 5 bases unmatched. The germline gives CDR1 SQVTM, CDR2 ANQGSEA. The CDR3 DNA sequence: TGCAGCGTTGAAGAATACACGGGGGGCTCCTACAATGAGCAGTTCTTC. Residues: CSVEEYTGGSYNEQFF.

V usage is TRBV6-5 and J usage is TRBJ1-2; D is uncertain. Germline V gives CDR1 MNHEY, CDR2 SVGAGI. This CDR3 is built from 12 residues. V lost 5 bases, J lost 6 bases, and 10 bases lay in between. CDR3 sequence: CASSVSRDGYTF. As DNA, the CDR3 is TGTGCCAGCAGTGTATCGAGGGATGGCTACACCTTC.

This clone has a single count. The CDR3 DNA is TGTGCCAGCAGTTACAACAGGGACGAAAACACCATATATTTT. Translation gives CASSYNRDENTIYF. The chain recombines TRBV2 with TRBJ1-3; a possible D gene is TRBD1 (6 bases). V was shortened by 5 bases and J by 6 bases, with 14 bases between the two germline ends. The CDR3 is 14 residues long. Germline-derived CDR1 and CDR2 are SNHLY and FYNNEI.

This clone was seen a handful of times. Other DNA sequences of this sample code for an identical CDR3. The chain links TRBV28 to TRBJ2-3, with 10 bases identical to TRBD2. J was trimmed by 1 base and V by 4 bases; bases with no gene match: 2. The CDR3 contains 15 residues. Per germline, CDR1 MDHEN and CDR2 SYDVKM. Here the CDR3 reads CASSSGTSGTDTQYF. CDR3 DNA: TGTGCCAGCAGTTCCGGGACTAGCGGCACAGATACGCAGTATTTT.

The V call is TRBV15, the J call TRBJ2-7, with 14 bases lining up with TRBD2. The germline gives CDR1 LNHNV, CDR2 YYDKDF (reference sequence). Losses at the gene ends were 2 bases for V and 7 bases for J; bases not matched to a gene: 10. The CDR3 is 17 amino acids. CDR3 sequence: CATSRNTGLAGAGEQYF. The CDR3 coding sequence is TGTGCCACCAGCAGAAATACGGGACTAGCGGGAGCTGGTGAGCAGTACTTC.

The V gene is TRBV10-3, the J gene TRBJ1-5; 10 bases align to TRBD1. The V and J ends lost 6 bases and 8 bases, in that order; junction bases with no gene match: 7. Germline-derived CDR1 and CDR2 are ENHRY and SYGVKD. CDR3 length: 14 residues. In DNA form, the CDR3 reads TGTGCCATCAGCGGACAGGGGGGCATGGAGCCCCAGCATTTT. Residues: CAISGQGGMEPQHF.

In DNA, the CDR3 is TGTGCCAGCAGCTCGGACGGCCGCACAGATACGCAGTATTTT. Translating it yields CASSSDGRTDTQYF. This rearrangement joins TRBV7-9 to TRBJ2-3; D is undetermined. Germline V gene sequence: CDR1 SEHNR, CDR2 FQNEAQ (reference sequence). The CDR3 totals 14 residues. V dropped 4 bases and J dropped 1 base, with 9 bases sitting between them.

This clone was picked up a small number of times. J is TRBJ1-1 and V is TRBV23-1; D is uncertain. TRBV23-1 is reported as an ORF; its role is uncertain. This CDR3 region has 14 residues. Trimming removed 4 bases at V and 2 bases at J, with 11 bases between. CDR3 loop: CASSRNPLNTEAFF. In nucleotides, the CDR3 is TGCGCCAGCAGTCGAAACCCGTTAAACACTGAAGCTTTCTTT.

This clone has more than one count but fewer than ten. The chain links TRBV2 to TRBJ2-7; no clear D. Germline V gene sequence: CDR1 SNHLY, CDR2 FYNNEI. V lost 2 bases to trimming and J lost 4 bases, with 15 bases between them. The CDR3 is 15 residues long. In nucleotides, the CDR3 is TGTGCCAGCAGTGAAAGTTACCAAACCCAGTACGAGCAGTACTTC. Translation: CASSESYQTQYEQYF.

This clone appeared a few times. The CDR3 DNA reads as TGTGCCAGCAGTCGCTCGGACAGGGGGGTCGCCGGGGAGCTGTTTTTT. It codes for CASSRSDRGVAGELFF. The V and J genes are TRBV28 and TRBJ2-2; 10 bases map to TRBD1. The CDR3 contains 16 residues. The germline CDR1 and CDR2 sequences are MDHEN and SYDVKM. V was clipped by 5 bases and J by 6 bases; unmatched bases: 9. The full variable domain, its missing parts supplied by reference TRBV28 and TRBJ2-2, is DVKVTQSSRYLVKRTGEKVFLECVQDMDHENMFWYRQDPGLGLRLIYFSYDVKMKEKGDIPEGYSVSREKKERFSLILESASTNQTSMYLCASSRSDRGVAGELFFGEGSRLTVL.

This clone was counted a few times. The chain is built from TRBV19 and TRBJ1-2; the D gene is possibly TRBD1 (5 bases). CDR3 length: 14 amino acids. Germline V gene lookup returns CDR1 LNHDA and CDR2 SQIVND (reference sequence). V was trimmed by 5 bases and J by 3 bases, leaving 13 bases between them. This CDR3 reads CASSPGDRDYGYTF. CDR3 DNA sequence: TGTGCCAGTAGTCCCGGTGACAGAGACTATGGCTACACCTTC. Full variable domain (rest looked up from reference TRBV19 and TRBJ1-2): DGGITQSPKYLFRKEGQNVTLSCEQNLNHDAMYWYRQDPGQGLRLIYYSQIVNDFQKGDIAEGYSVSREKKESFPLTVTSAQKNPTAFYLCASSPGDRDYGYTFGSGTRLTVV.

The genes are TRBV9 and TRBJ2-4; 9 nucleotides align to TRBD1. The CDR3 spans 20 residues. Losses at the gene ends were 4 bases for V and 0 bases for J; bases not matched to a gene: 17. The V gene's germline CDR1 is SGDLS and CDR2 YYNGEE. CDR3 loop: CASSPHRGRNPSVAKNIQYF. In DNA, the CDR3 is TGTGCCAGCAGCCCACACAGGGGGCGAAACCCGAGTGTAGCCAAAAACATTCAGTACTTC.

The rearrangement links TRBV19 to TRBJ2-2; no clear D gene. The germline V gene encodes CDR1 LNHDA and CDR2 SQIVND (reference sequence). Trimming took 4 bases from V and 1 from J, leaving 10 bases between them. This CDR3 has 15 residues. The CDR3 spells CASSNDWGNTGELFF. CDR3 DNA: TGTGCCAGTAGTAATGATTGGGGGAACACCGGGGAGCTGTTTTTT. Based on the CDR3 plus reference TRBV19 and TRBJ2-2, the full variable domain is DGGITQSPKYLFRKEGQNVTLSCEQNLNHDAMYWYRQDPGQGLRLIYYSQIVNDFQKGDIAEGYSVSREKKESFPLTVTSAQKNPTAFYLCASSNDWGNTGELFFGEGSRLTVL.

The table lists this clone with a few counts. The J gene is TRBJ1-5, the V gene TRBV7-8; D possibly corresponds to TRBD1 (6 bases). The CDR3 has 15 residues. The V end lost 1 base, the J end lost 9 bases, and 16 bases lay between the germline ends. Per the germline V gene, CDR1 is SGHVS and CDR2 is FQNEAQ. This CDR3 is CASSLGGQVRSPQHF. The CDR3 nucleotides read TGTGCCAGCAGCTTAGGGGGACAAGTTCGTTCGCCCCAGCATTTT.

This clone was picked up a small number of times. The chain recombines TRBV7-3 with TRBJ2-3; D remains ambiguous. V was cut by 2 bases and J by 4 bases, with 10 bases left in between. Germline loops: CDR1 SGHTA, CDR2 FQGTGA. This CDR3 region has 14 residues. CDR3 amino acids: CASSLEEKADTQYF. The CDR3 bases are TGTGCCAGCAGCTTAGAGGAGAAGGCAGATACGCAGTATTTT.

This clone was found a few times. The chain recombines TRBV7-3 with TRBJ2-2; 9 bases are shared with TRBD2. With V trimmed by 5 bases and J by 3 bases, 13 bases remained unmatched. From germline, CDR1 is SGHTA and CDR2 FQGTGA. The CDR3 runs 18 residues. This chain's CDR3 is CASSQYQGRGRDTGELFF. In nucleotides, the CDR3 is TGTGCCAGCAGCCAATATCAGGGGCGCGGGAGGGACACCGGGGAGCTGTTTTTT.

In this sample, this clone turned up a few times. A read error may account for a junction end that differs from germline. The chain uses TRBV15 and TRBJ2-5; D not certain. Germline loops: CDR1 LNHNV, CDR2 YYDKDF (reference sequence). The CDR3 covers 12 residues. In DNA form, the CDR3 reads TGTGCCACCAGCAGAGTCCAAGGGACCCAGTACTTC. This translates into CATSRVQGTQYF.

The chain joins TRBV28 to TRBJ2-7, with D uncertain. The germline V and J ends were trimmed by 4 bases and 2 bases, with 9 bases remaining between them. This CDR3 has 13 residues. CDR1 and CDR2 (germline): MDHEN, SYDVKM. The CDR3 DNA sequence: TGTGCCAGCAGTTCCGACTTTCCCTACGAGCAGTACTTC. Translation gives CASSSDFPYEQYF.

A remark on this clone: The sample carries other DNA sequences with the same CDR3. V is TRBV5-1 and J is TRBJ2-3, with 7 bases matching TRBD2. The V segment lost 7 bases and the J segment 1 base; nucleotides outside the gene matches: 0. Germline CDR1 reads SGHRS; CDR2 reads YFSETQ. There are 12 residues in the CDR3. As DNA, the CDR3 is TGCGCCAGCCGGGGGGGCACAGATACGCAGTATTTT. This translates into CASRGGTDTQYF.